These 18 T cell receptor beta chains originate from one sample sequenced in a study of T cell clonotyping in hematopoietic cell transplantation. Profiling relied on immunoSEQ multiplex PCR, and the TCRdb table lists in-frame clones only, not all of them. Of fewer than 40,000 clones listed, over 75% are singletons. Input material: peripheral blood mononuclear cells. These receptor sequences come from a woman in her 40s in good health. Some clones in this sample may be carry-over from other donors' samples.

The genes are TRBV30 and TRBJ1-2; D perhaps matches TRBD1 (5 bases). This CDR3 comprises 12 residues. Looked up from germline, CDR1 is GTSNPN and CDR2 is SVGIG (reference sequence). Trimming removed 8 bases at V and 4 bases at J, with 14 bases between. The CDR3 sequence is CARRGLGYGYTF. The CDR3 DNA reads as TGTGCCCGACGGGGCCTCGGCTATGGCTACACCTTC. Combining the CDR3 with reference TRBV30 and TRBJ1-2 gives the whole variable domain SQTIHQWPATLVQPVGSPLSLECTVEGTSNPNLYWYRQAAGRGLQLLFYSVGIGQISSEVPQNLSASRPQDRQFILSSKKLLLSDSGFYLCARRGLGYGYTFGSGTRLTVV.

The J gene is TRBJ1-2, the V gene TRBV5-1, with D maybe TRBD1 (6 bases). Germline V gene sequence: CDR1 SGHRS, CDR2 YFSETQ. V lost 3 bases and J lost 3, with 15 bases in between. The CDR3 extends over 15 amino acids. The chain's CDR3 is CASSSGQLSDYGYTF. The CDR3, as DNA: TGCGCCAGCAGCTCTGGACAGTTGTCAGACTATGGCTACACCTTC.

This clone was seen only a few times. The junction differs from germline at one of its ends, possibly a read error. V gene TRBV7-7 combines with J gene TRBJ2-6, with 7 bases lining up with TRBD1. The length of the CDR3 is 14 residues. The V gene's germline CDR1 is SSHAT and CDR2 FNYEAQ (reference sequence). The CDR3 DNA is TGTGCTAGCAGCCTAGACAGGGAGGCCAACGTCCTGACTTTC. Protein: CASSLDREANVLTF.

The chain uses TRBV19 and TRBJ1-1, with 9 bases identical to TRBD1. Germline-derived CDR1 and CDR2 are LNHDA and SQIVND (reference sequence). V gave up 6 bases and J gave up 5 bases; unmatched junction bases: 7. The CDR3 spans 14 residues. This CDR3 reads CASRTQGAWTEAFF. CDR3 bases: TGTGCCAGTAGGACACAGGGGGCATGGACTGAAGCTTTCTTT.

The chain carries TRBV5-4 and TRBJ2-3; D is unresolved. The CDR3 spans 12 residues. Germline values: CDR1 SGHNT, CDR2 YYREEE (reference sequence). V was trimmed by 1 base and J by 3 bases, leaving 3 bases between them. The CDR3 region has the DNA TGTGCCAGCAGCTTGAGGACAGATACGCAGTATTTT. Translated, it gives CASSLRTDTQYF.

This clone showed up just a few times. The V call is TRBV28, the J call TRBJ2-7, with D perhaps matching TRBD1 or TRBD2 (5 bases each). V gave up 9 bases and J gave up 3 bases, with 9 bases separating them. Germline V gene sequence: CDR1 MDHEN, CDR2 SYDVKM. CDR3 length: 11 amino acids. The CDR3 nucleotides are TGTGCCAGTAGCGACAGCTACGAGCAGTACTTC. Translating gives CASSDSYEQYF. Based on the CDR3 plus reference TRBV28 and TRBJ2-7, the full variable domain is DVKVTQSSRYLVKRTGEKVFLECVQDMDHENMFWYRQDPGLGLRLIYFSYDVKMKEKGDIPEGYSVSREKKERFSLILESASTNQTSMYLCASSDSYEQYFGPGTRLTVT.

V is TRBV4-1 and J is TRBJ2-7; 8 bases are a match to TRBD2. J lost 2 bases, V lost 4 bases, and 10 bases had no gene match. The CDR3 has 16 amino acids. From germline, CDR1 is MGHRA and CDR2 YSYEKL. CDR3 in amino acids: CASSPRIREGAYEQYF. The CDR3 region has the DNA TGCGCCAGCAGCCCAAGAATACGGGAGGGCGCCTACGAGCAGTACTTC.

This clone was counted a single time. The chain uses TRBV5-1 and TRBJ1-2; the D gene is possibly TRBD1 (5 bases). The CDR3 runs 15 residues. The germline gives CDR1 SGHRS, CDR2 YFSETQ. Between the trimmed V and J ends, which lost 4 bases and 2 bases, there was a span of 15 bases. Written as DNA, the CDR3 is TGCGCCAGCAGCCGGGACCAGCCTACGAACTATGGCTACACCTTC. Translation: CASSRDQPTNYGYTF.

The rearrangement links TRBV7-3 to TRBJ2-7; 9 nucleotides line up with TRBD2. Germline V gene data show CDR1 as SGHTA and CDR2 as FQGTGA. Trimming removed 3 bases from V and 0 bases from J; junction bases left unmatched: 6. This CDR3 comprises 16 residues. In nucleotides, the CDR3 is TGTGCCAGCAGCTTTATTCCTAGCGGGAACTCCTACGAGCAGTACTTC. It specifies CASSFIPSGNSYEQYF.

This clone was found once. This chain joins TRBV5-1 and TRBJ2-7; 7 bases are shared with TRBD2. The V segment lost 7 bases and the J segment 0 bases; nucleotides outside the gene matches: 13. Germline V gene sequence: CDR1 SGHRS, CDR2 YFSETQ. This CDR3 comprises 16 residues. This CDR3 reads CASGDPSGDSSYEQYF. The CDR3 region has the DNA TGCGCCAGCGGCGATCCTAGCGGTGACAGCTCCTACGAGCAGTACTTC.

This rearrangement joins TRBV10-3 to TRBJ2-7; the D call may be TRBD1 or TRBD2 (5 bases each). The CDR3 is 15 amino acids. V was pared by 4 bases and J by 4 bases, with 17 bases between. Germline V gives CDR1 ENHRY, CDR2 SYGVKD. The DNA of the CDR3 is TGTGCCATCAGTGGAACCGTGGGGGTGGGGTACGAGCAGTACTTC. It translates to CAISGTVGVGYEQYF.

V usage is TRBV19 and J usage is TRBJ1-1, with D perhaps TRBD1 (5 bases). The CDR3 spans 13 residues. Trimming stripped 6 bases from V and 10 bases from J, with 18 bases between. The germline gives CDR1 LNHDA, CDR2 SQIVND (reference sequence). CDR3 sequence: CASRSGVPWRAFF. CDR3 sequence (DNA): TGTGCCAGTAGATCGGGGGTCCCGTGGAGAGCTTTCTTT. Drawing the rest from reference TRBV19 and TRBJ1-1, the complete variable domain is DGGITQSPKYLFRKEGQNVTLSCEQNLNHDAMYWYRQDPGQGLRLIYYSQIVNDFQKGDIAEGYSVSREKKESFPLTVTSAQKNPTAFYLCASRSGVPWRAFFGQGTRLTVV.

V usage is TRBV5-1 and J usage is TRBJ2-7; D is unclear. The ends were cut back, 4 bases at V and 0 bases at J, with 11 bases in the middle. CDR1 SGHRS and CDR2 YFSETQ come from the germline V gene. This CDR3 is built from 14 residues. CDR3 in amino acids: CASSPQVGSYEQYF. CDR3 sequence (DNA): TGCGCCAGCAGCCCGCAGGTGGGCTCCTACGAGCAGTACTTC. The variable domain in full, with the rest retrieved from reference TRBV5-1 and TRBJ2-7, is KAGVTQTPRYLIKTRGQQVTLSCSPISGHRSVSWYQQTPGQGLQFLFEYFSETQRNKGNFPGRFSGRQFSNSRSEMNVSTLELGDSALYLCASSPQVGSYEQYFGPGTRLTVT.

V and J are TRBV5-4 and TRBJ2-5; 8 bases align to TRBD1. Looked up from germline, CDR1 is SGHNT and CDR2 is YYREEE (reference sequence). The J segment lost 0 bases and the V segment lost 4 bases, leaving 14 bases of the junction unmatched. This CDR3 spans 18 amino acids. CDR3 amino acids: CASSGRTGFEPYQETQYF. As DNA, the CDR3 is TGTGCCAGCAGCGGTCGGACAGGGTTTGAACCGTACCAAGAGACCCAGTACTTC.

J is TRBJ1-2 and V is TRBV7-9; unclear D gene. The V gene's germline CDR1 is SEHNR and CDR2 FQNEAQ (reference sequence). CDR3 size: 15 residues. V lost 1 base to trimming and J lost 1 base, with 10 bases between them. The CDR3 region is CASSLEPRNNYGYTF. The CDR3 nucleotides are TGTGCCAGCAGCTTAGAGCCCCGGAATAACTATGGCTACACCTTC. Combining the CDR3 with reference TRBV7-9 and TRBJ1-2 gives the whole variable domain DTGVSQNPRHKITKRGQNVTFRCDPISEHNRLYWYRQTLGQGPEFLTYFQNEAQLEKSRLLSDRFSAERPKGSFSTLEIQRTEQGDSAMYLCASSLEPRNNYGYTFGSGTRLTVV.

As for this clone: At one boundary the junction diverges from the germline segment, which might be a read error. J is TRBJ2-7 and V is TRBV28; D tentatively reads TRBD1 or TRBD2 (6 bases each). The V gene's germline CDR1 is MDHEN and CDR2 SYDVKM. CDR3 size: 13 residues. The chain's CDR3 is CASSRNRGGQTAF. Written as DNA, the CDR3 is TGTGCCAGCAGTCGAAACCGAGGGGGGCAAACAGCCTTC.

CDR3 protein: CASSLKRETDEKLFF. The DNA for the CDR3 is TGTGCCAGCAGCTTAAAGAGGGAGACGGATGAAAAACTGTTTTTT. The rearrangement links TRBV7-2 to TRBJ1-4, with D unclear. Germline V gene data show CDR1 as SGHTA and CDR2 as FQGNSA. V was trimmed by 2 bases and J by 6 bases, leaving 13 bases between them. The CDR3 sequence is 15 residues long.

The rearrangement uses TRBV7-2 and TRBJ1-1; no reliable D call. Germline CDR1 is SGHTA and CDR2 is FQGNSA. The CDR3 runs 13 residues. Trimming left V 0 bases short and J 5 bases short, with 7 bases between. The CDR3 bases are TGTGCCAGCAGCTTAGCGAAGAGGACTGAAGCTTTCTTT. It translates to CASSLAKRTEAFF. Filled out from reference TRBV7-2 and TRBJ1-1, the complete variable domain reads GAGVSQSPSNKVTEKGKDVELRCDPISGHTALYWYRQSLGQGLEFLIYFQGNSAPDKSGLPSDRFSAERTGGSVSTLTIQRTQQEDSAVYLCASSLAKRTEAFFGQGTRLTVV.